This T cell receptor (beta chain) was recovered during a study of glioma-infiltrating T cells. Using RNA template, CDR3s of TCR alpha and beta were amplified with iRepertoire arm-PCR. TCRdb independently ran MiXCR on the multiplex PCR reads; one entry per CDR3 protein. The top ten clones hold about 12% of a sample with 400,000 or so distinct CDR3 sequences, about 40% of them seen once. The ends were cut back, 8 bases at V and 0 bases at J, with 11 bases in the middle. The CDR3 runs 13 residues. Germline CDR1 reads MNHNY; CDR2 reads SVGAGI (reference sequence). A note on this clonotype: A much larger clone lies a single base off, so this may be a read error.

The chain recombines TRBV6-6 with TRBJ2-7, with D unclear. The TCR was taken from a human donor with low-grade glioma or glioblastoma, undergoing nonglioma brain surgery, or in good health (not recorded which). Source material: glioma tissue, nonneoplastic brain tissue, or PBMCs (not recorded which). The CDR3 sequence: CASQTPCSYEQYF. CDR3 in DNA: TGTGCCAGCCAGACACCCTGCTCCTACGAGCAGTACTTC.